A selection of T cell receptor beta chains follows, all from one sample in a study of blood T cell repertoires in COVID-19. Profiled with immunoSEQ multiplex PCR; TCRdb holds only in-frame clones, not every one. The data show under 150,000 clones, almost 80% seen once. Input material: PBMCs or T cells enriched from blood (not recorded which). The receptor set was obtained from a woman aged 50 to 60 who had recovered from COVID-19. Each CDR3 is given with its conserved first and last residue. The D gene is left open where the match is weak. Clone size is given for some rows only: seen once, a few or many times, or a class if the clone is expanded.

v_gene: TRBV7-8
j_gene: TRBJ1-4
d_gene: -
abundance: -
len: 11
CDR3nt: TGTGCCTCCGGGGTAAATGAAAAACTGTTTTTT
CDR3aa: CASGVNEKLFF

v_gene: TRBV27
j_gene: TRBJ1-2
d_gene: TRBD1
abundance: few
len: 14
CDR3nt: TGTGCCAGCAGTTGGACAGGGACCTTCTATGGCTACACCTTC
CDR3aa: CASSWTGTFYGYTF

v_gene: TRBV6-5
j_gene: TRBJ2-3
d_gene: -
abundance: -
len: 14
CDR3nt: TGTGCCAGCAGTTTGAGGGGGGGGGCAGATACGCAGTATTTT
CDR3aa: CASSLRGGADTQYF

v_gene: TRBV6-1
j_gene: TRBJ1-1
d_gene: -
abundance: -
len: 13
CDR3nt: TGTGCCAGCAGTGAGACAATGAACACTGAAGCTTTCTTT
CDR3aa: CASSETMNTEAFF

v_gene: TRBV6-1
j_gene: TRBJ1-1
d_gene: -
abundance: many
len: 13
CDR3nt: TGTGCCAGCAGTGAGAGGGAGAACACTGAAGCTTTCTTT
CDR3aa: CASSERENTEAFF

v_gene: TRBV7-2
j_gene: TRBJ1-2
d_gene: -
abundance: -
len: 15
CDR3nt: TGTGCCAGCAGCCAGGGGTGGGCGGGTAGCTATGGCTACACCTTC
CDR3aa: CASSQGWAGSYGYTF

v_gene: TRBV27
j_gene: TRBJ1-6
d_gene: TRBD1
abundance: few
len: 15
CDR3nt: TGTGCCAGCAGTTGGGGACAGGGAATTAGTTCACCCCTCCACTTT
CDR3aa: CASSWGQGISSPLHF

v_gene: TRBV7-3
j_gene: TRBJ2-7
d_gene: TRBD2
abundance: -
len: 14
CDR3nt: TGTGCCAGCAGCTTACTAGCGGGGGCTTACGAGCAGTACTTC
CDR3aa: CASSLLAGAYEQYF

v_gene: TRBV19
j_gene: TRBJ1-2
d_gene: TRBD1
abundance: -
len: 18
CDR3nt: TGTGCCAGTAGACATACTCCGGGACAGGGAAGTGTGAACTATGGCTACACCTTC
CDR3aa: CASRHTPGQGSVNYGYTF

v_gene: TRBV30
j_gene: TRBJ2-3
d_gene: -
abundance: few
len: 14
CDR3nt: TGTGCCTGGTCGGGGGGCCTACTAACAGATACGCAGTATTTT
CDR3aa: CAWSGGLLTDTQYF

v_gene: TRBV9
j_gene: TRBJ1-6
d_gene: -
abundance: -
len: 15
CDR3nt: TGTGCCAGCAGCGTAGAAGGGGCCACTAATTCACCCCTCCACTTT
CDR3aa: CASSVEGATNSPLHF

v_gene: TRBV19
j_gene: TRBJ2-7
d_gene: TRBD1
abundance: -
len: 14
CDR3nt: TGTGCCAGTAGACAGGGGGCCCCTGGTGGGGAGCAGTACTTC
CDR3aa: CASRQGAPGGEQYF

v_gene: TRBV2
j_gene: TRBJ1-1
d_gene: -
abundance: once
len: 14
CDR3nt: TGTGCCAGCAGCTCCGGCGGGGAGGGCACTGAAGCTTTCTTT
CDR3aa: CASSSGGEGTEAFF

v_gene: TRBV28
j_gene: TRBJ2-3
d_gene: -
abundance: -
len: 14
CDR3nt: TGTGCCAGCAGGCAGGGGACTAATTCAGATACGCAGTATTTT
CDR3aa: CASRQGTNSDTQYF

v_gene: TRBV4-2
j_gene: TRBJ2-7
d_gene: TRBD2
abundance: once
len: 16
CDR3nt: TGTGCCAGCAGCCAAGCGGGACTAGCGGGAATGGGCGAGCAGTACTTC
CDR3aa: CASSQAGLAGMGEQYF

v_gene: TRBV7-9
j_gene: TRBJ1-1
d_gene: TRBD1
abundance: -
len: 14
CDR3nt: TGTGCCAGCAGCTTAGCAGGGGGCAACCCTGAAGCTTTCTTT
CDR3aa: CASSLAGGNPEAFF

v_gene: TRBV28
j_gene: TRBJ2-3
d_gene: TRBD2
abundance: -
len: 15
CDR3nt: TGTGCCAGCAGTTTCCCGGGAGGGCGGGGGGATACGCAGTATTTT
CDR3aa: CASSFPGGRGDTQYF

v_gene: TRBV3-1/TRBV3-2
j_gene: TRBJ2-5
d_gene: -
abundance: -
len: 13
CDR3nt: TGTGCCAGCAGCCAAGCAGGCCCAGAGACCCAGTACTTC
CDR3aa: CASSQAGPETQYF

v_gene: TRBV4-2
j_gene: TRBJ1-1
d_gene: -
abundance: -
len: 14
CDR3nt: TGTGCCAGCAGCCAAGATCCCAGGGGCACTGAAGCTTTCTTT
CDR3aa: CASSQDPRGTEAFF

v_gene: TRBV7-2
j_gene: TRBJ1-3
d_gene: -
abundance: -
len: 14
CDR3nt: TGTGCCAGCAGCTTAGGGGACACCGGAAACACCATATATTTT
CDR3aa: CASSLGDTGNTIYF

v_gene: TRBV4-2
j_gene: TRBJ2-2
d_gene: TRBD2
abundance: few
len: 17
CDR3nt: TGTGCCAGCAGCCAAGATTCGTGGGAGGGGAACACCGGGGAGCTGTTTTTT
CDR3aa: CASSQDSWEGNTGELFF

v_gene: TRBV2
j_gene: TRBJ1-5
d_gene: -
abundance: -
len: 15
CDR3nt: TGTGCCAGCAGTTACGGACAGAATAGCAATCAGCCCCAGCATTTT
CDR3aa: CASSYGQNSNQPQHF

v_gene: TRBV5-6
j_gene: TRBJ2-5
d_gene: TRBD1
abundance: -
len: 15
CDR3nt: TGTGCCAGCAGCCAGAGGACAGGGTGGGGGGAGACCCAGTACTTC
CDR3aa: CASSQRTGWGETQYF

v_gene: TRBV6-6
j_gene: TRBJ1-5
d_gene: -
abundance: -
len: 15
CDR3nt: TGTGCCAGCACTCCCCCAGCGGCTGTAAATCAGCCCCAGCATTTT
CDR3aa: CASTPPAAVNQPQHF

v_gene: TRBV19
j_gene: TRBJ2-7
d_gene: -
abundance: -
len: 12
CDR3nt: TGTGCCAGTAGTCTCTCAGGTTACGAGCAGTACTTC
CDR3aa: CASSLSGYEQYF

v_gene: TRBV30
j_gene: TRBJ2-1
d_gene: -
abundance: few
len: 12
CDR3nt: TGTGCCTGGAAAGTGGGAGGTAATGAGCAGTTCTTC
CDR3aa: CAWKVGGNEQFF

v_gene: TRBV6-5
j_gene: TRBJ2-7
d_gene: -
abundance: once
len: 15
CDR3nt: TGTGCCAGCAGTTATAGTTCAGACAGGATCTACGAGCAGTACTTC
CDR3aa: CASSYSSDRIYEQYF

v_gene: TRBV28
j_gene: TRBJ1-4
d_gene: -
abundance: -
len: 14
CDR3nt: TGTGCCAGCAGTTTGGTGAAAGGGGATGAAAAACTGTTTTTT
CDR3aa: CASSLVKGDEKLFF